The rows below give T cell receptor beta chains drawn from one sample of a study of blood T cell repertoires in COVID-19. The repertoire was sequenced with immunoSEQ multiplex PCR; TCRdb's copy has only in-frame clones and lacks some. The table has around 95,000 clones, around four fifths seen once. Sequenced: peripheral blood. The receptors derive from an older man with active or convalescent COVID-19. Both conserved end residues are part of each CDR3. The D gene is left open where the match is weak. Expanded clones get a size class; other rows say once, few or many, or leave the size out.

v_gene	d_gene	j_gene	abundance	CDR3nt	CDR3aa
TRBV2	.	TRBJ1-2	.	TGTGCCAGCAGCCCGGACAGAAGCTACTATGGCTACACCTTC	CASSPDRSYYGYTF
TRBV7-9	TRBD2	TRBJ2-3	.	TGTGCCAGCAGTCTGGGTCGGGGGGGAGTCACAGATACGCAGTATTTT	CASSLGRGGVTDTQYF
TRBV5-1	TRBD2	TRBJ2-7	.	TGCGCCAGCAGCTTCGCCTCGACTAGCGGGGGGTCCAGGCGGCAGTACTTC	CASSFASTSGGSRRQYF
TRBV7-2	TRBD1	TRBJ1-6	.	TGTGCCAGCAGAAAGGACAGGGCAAATTCACCCCTCCACTTT	CASRKDRANSPLHF
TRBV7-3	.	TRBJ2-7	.	TGTGCCAGCAGCCCCGATGAGGGTGGCGAGCAGTACTTC	CASSPDEGGEQYF
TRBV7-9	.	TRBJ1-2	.	TGTGCCAGCAGCTTAGAACAGGGTCCTAACTATGGCTACACCTTC	CASSLEQGPNYGYTF
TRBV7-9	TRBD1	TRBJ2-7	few	TGTGCCAGCAGCCCAGACGAAGAGGCGTCAGGGGGACCCTACGAGCAGTACTTC	CASSPDEEASGGPYEQYF
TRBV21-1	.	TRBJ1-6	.	TGTGCCAGCAGCGACCAGGGGGCTTGCCCCTATAATTCACCCCTCCACTTT	CASSDQGACPYNSPLHF
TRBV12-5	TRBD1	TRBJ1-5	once	TGTGCTAGTGGTTTAGGACAGGGAGGTAGCAATCAGCCCCAGCATTTT	CASGLGQGGSNQPQHF
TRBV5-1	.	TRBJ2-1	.	TGCGCCAGCAGCTTGGACGTCTTCCCCGGGAGCTACAATGAGCAGTTCTTC	CASSLDVFPGSYNEQFF
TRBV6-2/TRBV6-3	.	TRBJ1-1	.	TGTGCCAGCAGTCCGGGGGGGGTTGAAGCTTTCTTT	CASSPGGVEAFF
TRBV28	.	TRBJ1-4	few	TGTGCCAGCAGTCTTTTACGAGACAGCAGGTCCTGGAAACTGTTTTTT	CASSLLRDSRSWKLFF
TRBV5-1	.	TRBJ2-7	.	TGCGCCAGCAGCCTCACAGGCGCAGCGTACGAGCAGTACTTC	CASSLTGAAYEQYF
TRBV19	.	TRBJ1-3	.	TGTGCCAGTAGTATGACGGCCTGGGCAACTGGAAACACCATATATTTT	CASSMTAWATGNTIYF
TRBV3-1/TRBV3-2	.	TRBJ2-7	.	TGTGCCAGCAGCCAAGCGGCGGGCTCCTGGCTGCAGTACTTC	CASSQAAGSWLQYF
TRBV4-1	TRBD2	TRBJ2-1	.	TGCGCCAGCAGCCAAGACGAAAGCGGGGGGGCCTACAATGAGCAGTTCTTC	CASSQDESGGAYNEQFF
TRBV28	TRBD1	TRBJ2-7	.	TGTGCCAGCAGTCCGCCCGGGACAGGGCGGTACGAGCAGTACTTC	CASSPPGTGRYEQYF
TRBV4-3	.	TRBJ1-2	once	TGCGCCAGCAGCCAATCCGAAAAAGGGGCTGAAGGCTACACCTTC	CASSQSEKGAEGYTF
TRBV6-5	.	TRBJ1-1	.	TGTGCTACAGGGCGGTTGAACACTGAAGCTTTCTTT	CATGRLNTEAFF
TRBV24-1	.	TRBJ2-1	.	TGTGCCACCAGTGAGGCCCTCCACCCCGAAAGGGGTAAGCAGTTCTTC	CATSEALHPERGKQFF
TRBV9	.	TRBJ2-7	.	TGTGCCAGCAGCGTAGGAGGGCGGCTCGACGAGCAGTACTTC	CASSVGGRLDEQYF
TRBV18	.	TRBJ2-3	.	TGTGCCAGCTCACCGACAGGCAGCACAGATACGCAGTATTTT	CASSPTGSTDTQYF
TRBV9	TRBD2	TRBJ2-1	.	TGTGCCAGCAGCGATTCAAGCGGGAGAGGGGCTAATGAGCAGTTCTTC	CASSDSSGRGANEQFF
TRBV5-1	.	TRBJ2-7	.	TGCGCCAGCAGTCCTTTAGCGGCCTCCTACGAGCAGTACTTC	CASSPLAASYEQYF
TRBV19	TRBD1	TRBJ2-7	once	TGTGCCAGTAGTATATTGGGACAGGGGAACGAGCAGTACTTC	CASSILGQGNEQYF
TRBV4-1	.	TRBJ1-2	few	TGCGCCAGCAGCCAAGATACGGGGGGCCGTGGCTACACCTTC	CASSQDTGGRGYTF
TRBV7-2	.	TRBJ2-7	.	TGTGCCAGCAGCTTAGGTGGGAGAATCAACGAGCAGTACTTC	CASSLGGRINEQYF
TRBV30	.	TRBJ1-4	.	TGTGCCTGGACCCAGGCAGGAAATGAAAAACTGTTTTTT	CAWTQAGNEKLFF
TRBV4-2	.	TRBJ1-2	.	TGTGCCAGCAGCCAAGAACCTCCAGGGGCGGGCTACACCTTC	CASSQEPPGAGYTF
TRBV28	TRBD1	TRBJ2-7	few	TGTGCCAGCAGTCGCGGGGACAGGTCTTCCAACGAGCAGTACTTC	CASSRGDRSSNEQYF
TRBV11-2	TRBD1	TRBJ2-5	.	TGTGCCAGCAGCTTATTGGGTCAGGGGGTCCAAGAGACCCAGTACTTC	CASSLLGQGVQETQYF
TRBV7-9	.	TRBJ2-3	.	TGTGCCAGCAGCCCTTTGTTTCGGGGTCCCCCAGATACGCAGTATTTT	CASSPLFRGPPDTQYF
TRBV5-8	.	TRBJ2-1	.	TGTGCCAGCAGCTTGGGCACAACAGAAATTTGGTTCTTC	CASSLGTTEIWFF
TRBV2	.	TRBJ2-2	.	TGTGCCAGCAGTGCGACAGTTAACACCGGGGAGCTGTTTTTT	CASSATVNTGELFF
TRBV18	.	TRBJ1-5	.	TGTGCCAGCTCACCACTCCGGGGTTCCCAGCCCCAGCATTTT	CASSPLRGSQPQHF
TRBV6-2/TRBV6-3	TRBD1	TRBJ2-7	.	TGTGCCAGCAGTTCCACCCGGGACAGACTCGCCTACGAGCAGTACTTC	CASSSTRDRLAYEQYF
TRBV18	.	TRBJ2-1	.	TGTGCCAGCTCACCCCGGAGGCAGGAATTTTCGCGCGAGCAGTTCTTC	CASSPRRQEFSREQFF
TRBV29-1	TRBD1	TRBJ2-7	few	TGCAGCGTGGGACAGGGGGCGGCCGAGCAGTACTTC	CSVGQGAAEQYF
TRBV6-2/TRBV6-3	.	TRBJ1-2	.	TGTGCCAGCAGTCGTACAGGAAATGGCTACACCTTC	CASSRTGNGYTF
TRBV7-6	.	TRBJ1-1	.	TGTGCCAGCGCCGCGGGTCCGAGAGATGAAGCTTTCTTT	CASAAGPRDEAFF
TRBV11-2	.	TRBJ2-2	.	TGTGCCAGCAGCTTAACGGGGATAGACACCGGGGAGCTGTTTTTT	CASSLTGIDTGELFF
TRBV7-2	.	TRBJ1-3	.	TGTGCCAGCAGCTTAGGACAGACTGGAAACACCATATATTTT	CASSLGQTGNTIYF
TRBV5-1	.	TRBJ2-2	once	TGCGCCAGCAGCTTGGACAGGCAGGCCGGGGAGCTGTTTTTT	CASSLDRQAGELFF
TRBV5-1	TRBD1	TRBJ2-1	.	TGCGCCAGCAGCTCCCATGGGGGACAGGGCAATGAGCAGTTCTTC	CASSSHGGQGNEQFF
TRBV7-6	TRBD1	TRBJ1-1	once	TGTGCCAGCAGCCCCCAGCGCGGGACAGGGAGCACTGAAGCTTTCTTT	CASSPQRGTGSTEAFF
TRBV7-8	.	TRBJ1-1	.	TGTGCCAGCAGCTTAGGGGGCGACCAAGCTTTCTTT	CASSLGGDQAFF
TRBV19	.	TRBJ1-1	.	TGTGCCAGTACCCCGACTGTGAACACTGAAGCTTTCTTT	CASTPTVNTEAFF
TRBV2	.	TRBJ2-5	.	TGTGCCGTAGCGTACGGGGAGACCCAGTACTTC	CAVAYGETQYF
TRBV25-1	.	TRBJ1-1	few	TGTGCCAGCAGGGGCCCTACCTTTGAAGCTTTCTTT	CASRGPTFEAFF
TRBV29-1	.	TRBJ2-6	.	TGCAGCGTTGAAGTGTCAGCTGGGGCCAACGTCCTGACTTTC	CSVEVSAGANVLTF
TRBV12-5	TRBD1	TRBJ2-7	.	TGTGCTAGTGGTTTGCCAAGGGGGCCATCCTACGAGCAGTACTTC	CASGLPRGPSYEQYF
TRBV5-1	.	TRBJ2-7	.	TGCGCCAGCAGCTTGGCCGGGACAATTCAGTTAGACGAGCAGTACTTC	CASSLAGTIQLDEQYF
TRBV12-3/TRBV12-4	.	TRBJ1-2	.	TGTGCCAGCAGTTTATCGGGTGACTATGGCTACACCTTC	CASSLSGDYGYTF
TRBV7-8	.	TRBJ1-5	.	TGTGCCAGCAGCTCCGTAGCCAGCAATCAGCCCCAGCATTTT	CASSSVASNQPQHF
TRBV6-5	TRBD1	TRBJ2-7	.	TGTGCCAGCACCCTGACAGGGGGCGGACTCTACGAGCAGTACTTC	CASTLTGGGLYEQYF
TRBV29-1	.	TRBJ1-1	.	TGCAGCGTTGTAGCGGGGATCGGCACTGAAGCTTTCTTT	CSVVAGIGTEAFF
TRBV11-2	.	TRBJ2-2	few	TGTGCCAGCAGCTTAGAATCAGCCGGGGAGCTGTTTTTT	CASSLESAGELFF